This T cell receptor beta chain was sequenced during a study of T-cell reconstitution after alpha-beta-depleted transplantation in children. Study-wide results and caveats: By about two months after transplant, alpha-beta T cells reportedly arose from several hundred graft clones that had expanded. Diversity of TCRbeta at day 60 was high in some patients, arising from surviving recipient T cells and thymic progenitors. Newly generated T cells supplied most T-cell counts and diversity one year post-transplant.

This clonotype was picked up one time. Antigen specificity is unknown. The CDR3 has 12 residues. Germline V gene sequence: CDR1 SQVTM, CDR2 ANQGSEA. V was clipped by 6 bases and J by 5 bases, with 14 bases between them. Preparation of the TCRbeta library involved a method that used unique molecular identifiers. A single record per CDR3 protein comes from TCRdb applying MiXCR to the PCR reads. The sample has around 700,000 distinct CDR3 sequences; around 12% are singletons. The rearrangement joins TRBV29-1 to TRBJ2-7; D remains ambiguous. The sample consisted of PBMCs, taken before TCRalphabeta/CD19-depleted stem cell transplant. The sequence was collected from a girl aged 2-15 years with congenital amegakaryocytic thrombocytopenia, due to receive a stem cell transplant. The CDR3 spells CSVSYLLDEQYF. CDR3 nucleotides: TGCAGCGTGTCATATCTCCTGGACGAGCAGTACTTC.